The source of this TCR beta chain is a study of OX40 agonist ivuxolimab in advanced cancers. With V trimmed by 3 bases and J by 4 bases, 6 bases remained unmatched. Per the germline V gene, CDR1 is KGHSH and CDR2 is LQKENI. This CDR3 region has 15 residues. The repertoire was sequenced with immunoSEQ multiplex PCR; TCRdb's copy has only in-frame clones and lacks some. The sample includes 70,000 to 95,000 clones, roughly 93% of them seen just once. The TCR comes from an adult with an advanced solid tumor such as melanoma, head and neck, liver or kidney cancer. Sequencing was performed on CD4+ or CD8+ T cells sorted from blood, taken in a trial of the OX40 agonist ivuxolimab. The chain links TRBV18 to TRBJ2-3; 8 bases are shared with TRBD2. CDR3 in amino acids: CASSPAGGLADTQYF. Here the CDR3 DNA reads TGTGCCAGCTCACCGGCGGGAGGTCTCGCAGATACGCAGTATTTT.